The 5 T cell receptor beta chains presented below share a single source sample, sequenced in a study of blood T cell repertoires in COVID-19. Method: immunoSEQ multiplex PCR; TCRdb's copy keeps in-frame clones and lacks some. The profile shows about 200,000 clones, 65% to 90% of them singletons. Sequences were obtained from peripheral blood. These receptors originate from a man in his fifties with active or convalescent COVID-19.

This clone was detected a few times. The chain has TRBV4-3 and TRBJ1-4; D is undetermined. The V end was cut by 2 bases, the J end by 8 bases, with 9 bases between. Germline CDR1 is LGHNA and CDR2 is YSLEER. The CDR3 runs to 13 residues. CDR3 nucleotide sequence: TGCGCCAGCAGCCAAAACTCCGAAGAAAAACTGTTTTTT. Its translation is CASSQNSEEKLFF.

The chain links TRBV6-6 to TRBJ2-1; maybe TRBD1 (5 bases). The V gene's germline CDR1 is MNHNY and CDR2 SVGAGI (reference sequence). The CDR3 spans 14 residues. Trimming stripped 2 bases from V and 8 bases from J, with 13 bases between. CDR3 in DNA: TGTGCCAGCAGTTACCTCACTCAGGGTTATGAGCAGTTCTTC. Translated: CASSYLTQGYEQFF.

This clone has just a few counts. The J gene is TRBJ2-4, the V gene TRBV7-2; 9 nucleotides align to TRBD1. Trimming at V came to 5 bases and at J to 7 bases, leaving 3 bases not matched to a gene. Germline-derived CDR1 and CDR2 are SGHTA and FQGNSA. CDR3 length: 13 residues. This CDR3 reads CASSQTGGNIQYF. The CDR3 nucleotides read TGTGCCAGCAGCCAGACAGGGGGGAACATTCAGTACTTC.

This sequence joins TRBV7-2 and TRBJ2-1; weak D call: TRBD2 (6 bases). Germline values: CDR1 SGHTA, CDR2 FQGNSA. The V gene lost 1 base and the J gene lost 3 bases, with 10 bases spanning the gap. This CDR3 contains 15 residues. The CDR3, as DNA: TGTGCCAGCAGCTTAGGCGGAGGGAGCTACAATGAGCAGTTCTTC. Encoded protein: CASSLGGGSYNEQFF.

V and J are TRBV7-9 and TRBJ2-5; 11 bases line up with TRBD1. Germline trimming cut 3 bases from V and 4 bases from J; bases unmatched to any gene: 4. The CDR3 contains 15 residues. Germline lookup yields CDR1 SEHNR and CDR2 FQNEAQ (reference sequence). This chain's CDR3 is CASSLWTGGRETQYF. For the CDR3, the DNA is TGTGCCAGCAGCTTGTGGACAGGGGGCAGAGAGACCCAGTACTTC.